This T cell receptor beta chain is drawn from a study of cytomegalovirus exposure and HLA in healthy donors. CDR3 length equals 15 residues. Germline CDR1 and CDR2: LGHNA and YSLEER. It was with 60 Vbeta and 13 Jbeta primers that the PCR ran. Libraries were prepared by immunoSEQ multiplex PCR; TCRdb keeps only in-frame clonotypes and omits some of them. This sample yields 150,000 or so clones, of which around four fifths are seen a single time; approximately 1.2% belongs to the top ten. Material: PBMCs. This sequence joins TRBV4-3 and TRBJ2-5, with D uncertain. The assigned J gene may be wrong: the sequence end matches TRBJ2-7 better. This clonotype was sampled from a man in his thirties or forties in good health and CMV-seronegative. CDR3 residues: CASSPTLQYTYEQYF. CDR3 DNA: TGCGCCAGCAGCCCCACCCTACAGTATACCTACGAGCAGTACTTC.